Below, 19 T cell receptor beta chains from the same sample are listed, as sequenced in a study of spatial heterogeneity in lung cancer. Described time point: sample taken at primary tumor resection. General study points: One measure, the expanded intratumoral alpha and beta TCR count, tracked tumor mutation counts.

Their antigens are not known. TCRdb passed the 5' RACE reads through MiXCR, listing each CDR3 protein once. This table holds fewer than 9,500 distinct CDR3 sequences, about 9.9% found once. This sample comprised lung tumor tissue, obtained at surgery. All receptors come from a male donor with early-stage non-small cell lung cancer.

This clonotype is deemed medium-sized (0.01 to 0.1%). The chain carries TRBV27 and TRBJ1-2, with 9 positions matching TRBD1. V shed 4 bases, J shed 2 bases, and the junction held 2 bases outside the gene matches. Looked up from germline, CDR1 is MNHEY and CDR2 is SMNVEV (reference sequence). This CDR3 contains 14 residues. The CDR3 is CASSSGQGNYGYTF. In DNA form, the CDR3 reads TGTGCCAGCAGTTCGGGACAGGGAAACTATGGCTACACCTTC.

This clonotype was seen many times. The chain carries TRBV5-1 and TRBJ2-1, with 7 bases that match TRBD2. The CDR3 totals 14 residues. Germline V lookup: CDR1 SGHRS, CDR2 YFSETQ. Losses at the gene ends were 0 bases for V and 4 bases for J; bases not matched to a gene: 1. CDR3 residues: CASSLGTSYNEQFF. The CDR3 nucleotides are TGCGCCAGCAGCTTGGGGACTAGTTACAATGAGCAGTTCTTC.

This clonotype was seen many times. The genes are TRBV20-1 and TRBJ1-6, with TRBD1 matching over 10 bases. The germline gives CDR1 DFQATT, CDR2 SNEGSKA (reference sequence). Trimming at V came to 0 bases and at J to 9 bases, leaving 5 bases not matched to a gene. This CDR3 is 15 amino acids long. CDR3 nucleotides: TGCAGTGCTAGAGATAGACAGGGGGCACGTTCACCCCTCCACTTT. Translating gives CSARDRQGARSPLHF.

This clonotype is labeled as medium-sized. The chain combines TRBV28 with TRBJ1-1; 9 bases are a match to TRBD1. This CDR3 spans 15 amino acids. Germline CDR1 reads MDHEN; CDR2 reads SYDVKM. V lost 8 bases to trimming and J lost 3 bases; unmatched junction nucleotides: 10. The CDR3 bases are TGTGCCAGCCAAGGACCGGGGGACAGGGACACTGAAGCTTTCTTT. Amino acid sequence: CASQGPGDRDTEAFF.

This sequence joins TRBV27 and TRBJ1-1; D is undetermined. Germline V CDR1 and CDR2: MNHEY, SMNVEV (reference sequence). The CDR3 is 13 residues long. Trimming left V 6 bases short and J 5 bases short, with 13 bases between. CDR3 sequence (DNA): TGTGCCAGCAGGATAACTCGCGGGACTGAAGCTTTCTTT. Protein sequence: CASRITRGTEAFF.

This clonotype is judged medium-sized. The chain links TRBV10-3 to TRBJ1-2, with D hard to call. Trimming removed 5 bases at V and 4 bases at J, with 11 bases between. The germline CDR1 and CDR2 sequences are ENHRY and SYGVKD. The CDR3 runs to 13 residues. CDR3 sequence (DNA): TGTGCCATCAGTCAATCGTCTACCTATGGCTACACCTTC. This encodes CAISQSSTYGYTF.

This clonotype is medium-sized in the sample. The chain is built from TRBV12-3 or TRBV12-4 and TRBJ1-3; D ambiguous. The CDR3 runs to 13 residues. Trimming removed 6 bases at V and 2 bases at J, with 8 bases between. The CDR3 DNA sequence: TGTGCCAGCAGCGCAAGGGCTGGAAACACCATATATTTT. It yields the protein CASSARAGNTIYF.

This clonotype was found a few times. The V call is TRBV7-2, the J call TRBJ2-3, with 10 positions matching TRBD2. Germline CDR1 SGHTA, CDR2 FQGNSA. V was clipped by 3 bases and J by 11 bases; unmatched bases: 11. This CDR3 has 15 amino acids. The CDR3 spells CASSFVLAGEIGQYF. CDR3 DNA: TGTGCCAGCAGCTTCGTCCTAGCGGGGGAAATAGGGCAGTATTTT.

In this sample, this clonotype is medium-sized. V usage is TRBV28 and J usage is TRBJ2-6; perhaps D is TRBD1 or TRBD2 (7 bases each). The length of the CDR3 is 19 residues. V gave up 6 bases and J gave up 0 bases, with 21 bases separating them. Germline CDR1 reads MDHEN; CDR2 reads SYDVKM. The CDR3 here is CASSRVGGGVGSGANVLTF. Here the CDR3 DNA reads TGTGCCAGCAGCCGAGTGGGAGGGGGCGTCGGCTCTGGGGCCAACGTCCTGACTTTC.

This clonotype was detected ten times or more. The chain joins TRBV3-1 to TRBJ2-2; D remains ambiguous. Germline V gene sequence: CDR1 LGHDT, CDR2 YNNKEL (reference sequence). The CDR3 covers 14 residues. The ends were cut back, 5 bases at V and 7 bases at J, with 14 bases in the middle. The CDR3 here is CASSWASGLGELFF. The CDR3 DNA reads as TGTGCCAGCAGCTGGGCGTCAGGTCTCGGGGAGCTGTTTTTT.

CDR3 amino acids: CASSLNTESYGYTF. As DNA, the CDR3 is TGTGCCAGCAGCTTAAACACAGAATCCTATGGCTACACCTTC. The chain carries TRBV7-9 and TRBJ1-2; no definite D call. The CDR3 contains 14 residues. Germline CDR1 is SEHNR and CDR2 is FQNEAQ (reference sequence). V lost 2 bases, J lost 4 bases, and 11 bases lay in between.

The rearrangement links TRBV7-9 to TRBJ1-1; unclear D gene. Germline V gene sequence: CDR1 SEHNR, CDR2 FQNEAQ (reference sequence). This CDR3 has 12 amino acids. V lost 6 bases and J lost 7, with 12 bases in between. The CDR3, as DNA: TGTGCCAGCAGTGTCACCGGCCTTGAAGCTTTCTTT. It yields the protein CASSVTGLEAFF.

By its share, this clonotype is medium-sized. J is TRBJ2-5 and V is TRBV20-1; 9 nucleotides line up with TRBD1. The CDR3 consists of 14 residues. V was clipped by 5 bases and J by 6 bases; unmatched bases: 10. Germline CDR1 is DFQATT and CDR2 is SNEGSKA (reference sequence). The CDR3 region has the DNA TGCAGTGCTTCTGAGGGACAGGGCTCGAAGACCCAGTACTTC. Encoded protein: CSASEGQGSKTQYF.

This clonotype was detected only a few times. The chain recombines TRBV5-6 with TRBJ1-1; 7 bases map to TRBD1. Trimming took 4 bases from V and 4 from J; bases not matched to a gene: 10. The germline V gene has CDR1 SGHDT and CDR2 YYEEEE. The CDR3 runs 15 residues. The CDR3, as DNA: TGTGCCAGCAGCGTGGGACAGAGAGTGGGCACTGAAGCTTTCTTT. Translating it yields CASSVGQRVGTEAFF.

V usage is TRBV3-1 and J usage is TRBJ2-3; 15 bases are a match to TRBD2. CDR1 is LGHDT, CDR2 YNNKEL, per germline (reference sequence). Trimming removed 7 bases from V and 6 bases from J; junction bases left unmatched: 20. The CDR3 is 20 residues long. The CDR3, as DNA: TGTGCCAGCACAACTAACCCGGGACTAGCGGGAGGACATCTTCTGGATACGCAGTATTTT. Translation: CASTTNPGLAGGHLLDTQYF.

This clonotype was counted many times. The chain employs TRBV20-1 and TRBJ2-4; D gene ambiguous. V was shortened by 1 base and J by 0 bases, with 10 bases between the two germline ends. The CDR3 covers 15 residues. In germline, CDR1 is DFQATT, CDR2 SNEGSKA (reference sequence). The CDR3 nucleotides read TGCAGTGCTAGAGCCCCCGAGACAGCCAAAAACATTCAGTACTTC. It encodes CSARAPETAKNIQYF.

This clonotype was detected ten times or more. The chain joins TRBV7-9 to TRBJ2-3, with D possibly TRBD2 on 5 matching bases. The germline V gene encodes CDR1 SEHNR and CDR2 FQNEAQ (reference sequence). The CDR3 totals 15 residues. Trimming left V 5 bases short and J 1 base short, with 13 bases between. CDR3 nucleotide sequence: TGTGCCAGCAGCCCCTGGGGAGACCGCACAGATACGCAGTATTTT. This gives the protein CASSPWGDRTDTQYF.

Judged by abundance, this clonotype is medium-sized. CDR3 protein: CASSRAASGYNEQFF. CDR3 nucleotides: TGTGCCAGCAGCCGAGCGGCTAGCGGATACAATGAGCAGTTCTTC. The gene calls are TRBV5-5 and TRBJ2-1; TRBD2 aligns across 7 bases. The V gene's germline CDR1 is SGHKS and CDR2 YYEKEE (reference sequence). The V segment lost 4 bases and the J segment 4 bases; nucleotides outside the gene matches: 8. There are 15 residues in the CDR3. Combining the CDR3 with reference TRBV5-5 and TRBJ2-1 gives the whole variable domain DAGVTQSPTHLIKTRGQQVTLRCSPISGHKSVSWYQQVLGQGPQFIFQYYEKEERGRGNFPDRFSARQFPNYSSELNVNALLLGDSALYLCASSRAASGYNEQFFGPGTRLTVL.

By frequency in the sample, this clonotype is medium-sized. The J gene is TRBJ1-5, the V gene TRBV6-1; TRBD1 matches 7 bases. Germline V lookup: CDR1 MNHNS, CDR2 SASEGT. The V gene end was trimmed by 7 bases and the J gene end by 0 bases; junction bases not matched to a gene: 3. The CDR3 covers 14 residues. Here the CDR3 reads CASKTGHSNQPQHF. The CDR3 DNA follows: TGTGCCAGCAAGACAGGGCATAGCAATCAGCCCCAGCATTTT.